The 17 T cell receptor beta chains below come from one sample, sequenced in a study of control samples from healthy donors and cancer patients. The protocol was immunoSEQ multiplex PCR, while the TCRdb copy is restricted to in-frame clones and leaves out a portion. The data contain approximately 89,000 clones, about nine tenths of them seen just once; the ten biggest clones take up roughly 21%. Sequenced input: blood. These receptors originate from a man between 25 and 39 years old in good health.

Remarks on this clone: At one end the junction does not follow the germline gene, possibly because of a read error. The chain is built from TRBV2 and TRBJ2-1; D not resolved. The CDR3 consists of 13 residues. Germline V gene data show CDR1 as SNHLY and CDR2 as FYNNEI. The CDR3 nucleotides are TGTGCCAGCTGTGAAGGCTCCTACAATGAGCAGTTCTTC. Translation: CASCEGSYNEQFF. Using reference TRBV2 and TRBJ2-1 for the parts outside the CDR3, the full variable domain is EPEVTQTPSHQVTQMGQEVILRCVPISNHLYFYWYRQILGQKVEFLVSFYNNEISEKSEIFDDQFSVERPDGSNFTLKIRSTKLEDSAMYFCASCEGSYNEQFFGPGTRLTVL.

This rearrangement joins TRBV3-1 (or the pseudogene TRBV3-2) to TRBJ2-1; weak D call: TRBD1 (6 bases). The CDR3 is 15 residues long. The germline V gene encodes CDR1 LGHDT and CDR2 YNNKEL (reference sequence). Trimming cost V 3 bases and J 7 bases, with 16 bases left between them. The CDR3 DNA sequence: TGTGCCAGCAGCCATCTATCAACAGGGAAAAATGAGCAGTTCTTC. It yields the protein CASSHLSTGKNEQFF.

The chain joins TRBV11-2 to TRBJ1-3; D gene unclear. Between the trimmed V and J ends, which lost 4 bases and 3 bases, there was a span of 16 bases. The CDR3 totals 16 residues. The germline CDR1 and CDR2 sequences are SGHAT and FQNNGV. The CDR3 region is CASSSTMWVVGNTIYF. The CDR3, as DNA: TGTGCCAGCAGCTCGACCATGTGGGTAGTTGGAAACACCATATATTTT.

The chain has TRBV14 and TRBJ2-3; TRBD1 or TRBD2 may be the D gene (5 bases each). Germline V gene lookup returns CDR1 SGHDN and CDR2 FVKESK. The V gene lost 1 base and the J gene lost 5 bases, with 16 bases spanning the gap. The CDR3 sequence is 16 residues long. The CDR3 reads CASSQGTNPAGDTQYF. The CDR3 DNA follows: TGTGCCAGCAGCCAAGGGACAAACCCTGCGGGAGATACGCAGTATTTT. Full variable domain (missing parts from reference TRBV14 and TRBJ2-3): EAGVTQFPSHSVIEKGQTVTLRCDPISGHDNLYWYRRVMGKEIKFLLHFVKESKQDESGMPNNRFLAERTGGTYSTLKVQPAELEDSGVYFCASSQGTNPAGDTQYFGPGTRLTVL.

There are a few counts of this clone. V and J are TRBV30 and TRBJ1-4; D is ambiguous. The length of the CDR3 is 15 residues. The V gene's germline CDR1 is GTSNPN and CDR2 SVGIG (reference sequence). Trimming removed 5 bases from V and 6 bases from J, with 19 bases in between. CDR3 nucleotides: TGTGCCTGGGGTATCGGTGGAGTTAAGCATGAAAAACTGTTTTTT. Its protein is CAWGIGGVKHEKLFF.

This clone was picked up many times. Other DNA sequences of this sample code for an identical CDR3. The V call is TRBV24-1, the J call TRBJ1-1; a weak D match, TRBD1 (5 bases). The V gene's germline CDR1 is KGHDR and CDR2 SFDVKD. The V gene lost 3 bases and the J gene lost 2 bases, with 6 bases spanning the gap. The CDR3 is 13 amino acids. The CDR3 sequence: CATSDGGNTEAFF. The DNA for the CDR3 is TGTGCCACCAGTGATGGGGGAAACACTGAAGCTTTCTTT.

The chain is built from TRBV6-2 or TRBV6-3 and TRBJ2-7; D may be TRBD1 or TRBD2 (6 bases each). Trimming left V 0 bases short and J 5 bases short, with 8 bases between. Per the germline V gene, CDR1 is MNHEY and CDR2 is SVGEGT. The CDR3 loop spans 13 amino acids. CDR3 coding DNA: TGTGCCAGCAGTTACTCGGGGGGCAACGAGCAGTACGTC. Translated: CASSYSGGNEQYV.

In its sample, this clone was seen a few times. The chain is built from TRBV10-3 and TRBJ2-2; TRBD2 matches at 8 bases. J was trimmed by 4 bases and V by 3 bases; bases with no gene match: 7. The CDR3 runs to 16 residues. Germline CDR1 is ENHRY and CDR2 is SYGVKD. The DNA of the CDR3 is TGTGCCATCAGTGATGGGAAGGCGGGGGGCACCGGGGAGCTGTTTTTT. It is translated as CAISDGKAGGTGELFF.

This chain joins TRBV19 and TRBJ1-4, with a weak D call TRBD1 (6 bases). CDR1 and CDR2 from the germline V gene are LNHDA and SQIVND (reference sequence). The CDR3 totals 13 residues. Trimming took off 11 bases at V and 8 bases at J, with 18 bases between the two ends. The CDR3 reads CAGKQGGEEKLFF. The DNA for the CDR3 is TGTGCCGGGAAACAGGGAGGGGAGGAAAAACTGTTTTTT. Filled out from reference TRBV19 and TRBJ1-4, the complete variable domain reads DGGITQSPKYLFRKEGQNVTLSCEQNLNHDAMYWYRQDPGQGLRLIYYSQIVNDFQKGDIAEGYSVSREKKESFPLTVTSAQKNPTAFYLCAGKQGGEEKLFFGSGTQLSVL.

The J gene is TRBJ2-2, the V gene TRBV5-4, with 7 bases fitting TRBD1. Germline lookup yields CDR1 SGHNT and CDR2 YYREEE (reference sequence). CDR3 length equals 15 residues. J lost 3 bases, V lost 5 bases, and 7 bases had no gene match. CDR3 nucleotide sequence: TGTGCCAGCAGAGTTGGACAGGAGTACACCGGGGAGCTGTTTTTT. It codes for CASRVGQEYTGELFF.

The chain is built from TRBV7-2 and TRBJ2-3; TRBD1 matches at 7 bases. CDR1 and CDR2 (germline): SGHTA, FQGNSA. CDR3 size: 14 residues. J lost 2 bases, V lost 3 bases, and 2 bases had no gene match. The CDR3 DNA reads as TGTGCCAGCAGCTTCAGGGGGTCCACAGATACGCAGTATTTT. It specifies CASSFRGSTDTQYF.

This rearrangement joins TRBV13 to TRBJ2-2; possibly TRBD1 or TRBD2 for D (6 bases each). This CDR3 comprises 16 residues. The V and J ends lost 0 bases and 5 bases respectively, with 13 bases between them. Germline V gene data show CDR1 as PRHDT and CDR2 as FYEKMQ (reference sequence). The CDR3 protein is CASSLGRGGRTGELFF. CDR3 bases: TGTGCCAGCAGCTTAGGCAGGGGAGGACGGACCGGGGAGCTGTTTTTT.

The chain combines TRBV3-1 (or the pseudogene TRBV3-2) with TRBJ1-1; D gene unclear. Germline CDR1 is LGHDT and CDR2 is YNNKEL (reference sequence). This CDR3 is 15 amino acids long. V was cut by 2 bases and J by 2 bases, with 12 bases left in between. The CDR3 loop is CASSQKGTGNTEAFF. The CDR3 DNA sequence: TGTGCCAGCAGCCAAAAGGGTACGGGAAACACTGAAGCTTTCTTT.

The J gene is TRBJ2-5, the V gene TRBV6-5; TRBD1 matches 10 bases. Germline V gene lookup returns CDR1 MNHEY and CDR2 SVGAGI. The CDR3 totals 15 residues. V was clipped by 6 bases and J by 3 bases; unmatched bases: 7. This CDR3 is CASRRDGTGEETQYF. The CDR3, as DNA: TGTGCCAGCAGACGGGACGGGACAGGGGAAGAGACCCAGTACTTC.

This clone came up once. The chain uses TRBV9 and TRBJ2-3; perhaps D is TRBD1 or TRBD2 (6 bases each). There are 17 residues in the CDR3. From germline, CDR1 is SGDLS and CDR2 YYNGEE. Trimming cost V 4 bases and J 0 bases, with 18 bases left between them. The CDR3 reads CASSPLEGDPSTDTQYF. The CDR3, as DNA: TGTGCCAGCAGCCCCCTGGAGGGGGACCCTAGCACAGATACGCAGTATTTT.

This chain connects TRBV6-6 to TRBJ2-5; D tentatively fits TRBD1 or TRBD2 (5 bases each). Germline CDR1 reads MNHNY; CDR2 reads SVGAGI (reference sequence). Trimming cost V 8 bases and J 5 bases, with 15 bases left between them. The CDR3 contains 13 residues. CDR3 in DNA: TGTGCCAGCCGACACGGGACCGAGGAGACCCAGTACTTC. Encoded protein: CASRHGTEETQYF.

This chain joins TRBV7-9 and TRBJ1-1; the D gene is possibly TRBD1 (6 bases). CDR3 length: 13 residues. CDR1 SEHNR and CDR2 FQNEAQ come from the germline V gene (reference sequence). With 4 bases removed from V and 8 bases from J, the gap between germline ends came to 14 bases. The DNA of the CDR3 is TGTGCCAGCAGCTCACTACAGGGATTCGAAGCTTTCTTT. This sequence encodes CASSSLQGFEAFF.